This section outlines one T cell receptor beta chain sequence together with its context. The germline V and J ends were trimmed by 2 bases and 4 bases, with 15 bases remaining between them. The CDR3 contains 15 residues. Per germline, CDR1 MDHEN and CDR2 SYDVKM. The sample originates from a study of cytomegalovirus exposure and HLA in healthy donors. PCR used 60 Vbeta primers and 13 Jbeta primers. Here immunoSEQ multiplex PCR was the method, and the copy in TCRdb shows in-frame clones only, minus some. The sample yields 150,000 to 200,000 clones, 81% seen once. Input material: PBMCs. The chain employs TRBV28 and TRBJ2-7, with D maybe TRBD1 (5 bases). The TCR sequence derives from a man aged 35 to 55 in good health and CMV-seropositive. CDR3 DNA: TGTGCCAGCAGTTTAGCGGTAGGGGTTCATTACGAGCAGTACTTC. It translates to CASSLAVGVHYEQYF. The full variable domain, with the rest looked up from reference TRBV28 and TRBJ2-7, is DVKVTQSSRYLVKRTGEKVFLECVQDMDHENMFWYRQDPGLGLRLIYFSYDVKMKEKGDIPEGYSVSREKKERFSLILESASTNQTSMYLCASSLAVGVHYEQYFGPGTRLTVT.